Presented here are 19 T cell receptor beta chains from one specimen sequenced in a study of identifying expanded T cells in peripheral blood. Only in-frame clones appear in the TCRdb table, and some are missing; sequencing was by immunoSEQ multiplex PCR. The sample has around 100,000 clones; 85% to 90% are singletons. The source material was blood. The receptors shown here come from a person between 18 and 69 years old in good health.

This chain connects TRBV11-2 to TRBJ1-5, with a possible D match to TRBD1 (5 bases). Looked up from germline, CDR1 is SGHAT and CDR2 is FQNNGV. The CDR3 is 15 residues long. Trimming removed 5 bases at V and 2 bases at J, with 13 bases between. CDR3 residues: CASSRAGLGNQPQHF. In nucleotides, the CDR3 is TGTGCCAGCAGCCGTGCAGGGCTTGGCAATCAGCCCCAGCATTTT.

The chain uses TRBV10-3 and TRBJ2-7; D possibly matches TRBD1 or TRBD2 (5 bases each). Trimming removed 9 bases from V and 0 bases from J, with 9 bases in between. In germline, CDR1 is ENHRY, CDR2 SYGVKD. The CDR3 has 12 residues. In DNA, the CDR3 is TGTGCCATAGCAGGGAGCTCCTACGAGCAGTACTTC. Protein: CAIAGSSYEQYF.

The chain links TRBV5-1 to TRBJ2-5, with unresolved D. V lost 0 bases and J lost 2, with 8 bases in between. The length of the CDR3 is 14 residues. Germline CDR1 reads SGHRS; CDR2 reads YFSETQ. The CDR3 spells CASSLGFVQETQYF. The CDR3 bases are TGCGCCAGCAGCTTGGGGTTTGTACAAGAGACCCAGTACTTC.

V usage is TRBV7-2 and J usage is TRBJ2-6; D could derive from TRBD1 or TRBD2 (5 bases each). Germline V gene lookup returns CDR1 SGHTA and CDR2 FQGNSA. The length of the CDR3 is 18 residues. The V end lost 1 base, the J end lost 7 bases, and 20 bases lay between the germline ends. CDR3 nucleotide sequence: TGTGCCAGCAGCTTAGGTGCCCCGGTGGGGACCAGAGCCAACGTCCTGACTTTC. Translating it yields CASSLGAPVGTRANVLTF.

CDR3 sequence: CASSFPSAGNTIYF. CDR3 DNA sequence: TGTGCCAGCAGCTTCCCCAGTGCAGGAAACACCATATATTTT. This sequence joins TRBV5-6 and TRBJ1-3; D uncertain. V lost 2 bases to trimming and J lost 4 bases, with 10 bases between them. In germline, CDR1 is SGHDT, CDR2 YYEEEE. CDR3 length: 14 residues.

This rearrangement joins TRBV7-2 to TRBJ1-6; D call uncertain. Germline CDR1 and CDR2: SGHTA and FQGNSA. The CDR3 is made up of 15 amino acids. Trimming shortened V by 1 base and J by 10 bases, and 14 bases separated the two germline ends. The DNA for the CDR3 is TGTGCCAGCAGCTTAGTGGTAGACCTGGGGTCACCCCTCCACTTT. Its protein is CASSLVVDLGSPLHF.

The CDR3 coding sequence is TGTGCCAGCAGCCCACGGGTAGCGGGGGGAGAGACCCAGTACTTC. Its translation is CASSPRVAGGETQYF. The chain joins TRBV7-2 to TRBJ2-5; TRBD2 aligns across 10 bases. V lost 5 bases to trimming and J lost 4 bases; unmatched junction nucleotides: 7. Per germline, CDR1 SGHTA and CDR2 FQGNSA. CDR3 length: 15 amino acids.

This sequence joins TRBV28 and TRBJ2-7; D may be TRBD2 (6 bases). CDR1 and CDR2 (germline): MDHEN, SYDVKM. The CDR3 contains 11 residues. V lost 6 bases to trimming and J lost 3 bases, with 6 bases between them. CDR3 region: CASRGGYEQYF. Written as DNA, the CDR3 is TGTGCCAGCAGGGGGGGCTACGAGCAGTACTTC.

V gene TRBV19 combines with J gene TRBJ1-2, with D perhaps TRBD1 (5 bases). In germline, CDR1 is LNHDA, CDR2 SQIVND (reference sequence). Trimming took off 4 bases at V and 6 bases at J, with 15 bases between the two ends. The CDR3 consists of 14 residues. CDR3 in amino acids: CASSKAGLGNGYTF. The CDR3 bases are TGTGCCAGTAGTAAGGCAGGGCTGGGAAATGGCTACACCTTC. Combining the CDR3 with reference TRBV19 and TRBJ1-2 gives the whole variable domain DGGITQSPKYLFRKEGQNVTLSCEQNLNHDAMYWYRQDPGQGLRLIYYSQIVNDFQKGDIAEGYSVSREKKESFPLTVTSAQKNPTAFYLCASSKAGLGNGYTFGSGTRLTVV.

The rearrangement uses TRBV4-2 and TRBJ1-4; TRBD1 matches 9 bases. Germline V gene data show CDR1 as LGHNA and CDR2 as YNFKEQ. The CDR3 totals 14 residues. J was trimmed by 7 bases and V by 4 bases; bases with no gene match: 4. The CDR3 sequence: CASSLGTGTEKLFF. For the CDR3, the DNA is TGTGCCAGCAGCCTTGGGACAGGGACTGAAAAACTGTTTTTT.

CDR3 protein: CASSLAGTGGRQQETQYF. The CDR3 bases are TGCGCCAGCAGCTTGGCTGGGACAGGGGGGCGCCAGCAAGAGACCCAGTACTTC. The chain links TRBV5-1 to TRBJ2-5; 11 nucleotides line up with TRBD1. The junction had 9 bases not matched to a gene; V was cut back by 0 bases and J by 2 bases. Germline assignment: CDR1 SGHRS and CDR2 YFSETQ. The CDR3 covers 18 residues.

J is TRBJ2-3 and V is TRBV27; 11 bases agree with TRBD2. The trim removed 7 bases at V and 2 bases at J, leaving 5 bases unmatched. This CDR3 has 15 residues. Germline V CDR1 and CDR2: MNHEY, SMNVEV (reference sequence). CDR3 nucleotides: TGTGCCAGCACCTCGGGACTAGCGGTCACAGATACGCAGTATTTT. Translated, it gives CASTSGLAVTDTQYF.

The CDR3 DNA sequence: TGTGCCAGCAGCTTTGGGGGGGGGCTCTACAATGAGCAGTTCTTC. Translation gives CASSFGGGLYNEQFF. This chain links TRBV11-3 with TRBJ2-1, with D perhaps TRBD2 (7 bases). The CDR3 consists of 15 residues. CDR1 is SGHNT, CDR2 YENEEA, per germline. V lost 3 bases, J lost 3 bases, and 12 bases lay in between.

Here the CDR3 reads CASSFYLSGANVLTF. The CDR3 coding sequence is TGTGCCAGCAGCTTTTACCTCTCTGGGGCCAACGTCCTGACTTTC. The chain uses TRBV7-9 and TRBJ2-6; D is unresolved. The germline V and J ends were trimmed by 3 bases and 0 bases, with 6 bases remaining between them. Germline-derived CDR1 and CDR2 are SEHNR and FQNEAQ (reference sequence). CDR3 length equals 15 residues. Full variable domain (outside the CDR3, taken from reference TRBV7-9 and TRBJ2-6): DTGVSQNPRHKITKRGQNVTFRCDPISEHNRLYWYRQTLGQGPEFLTYFQNEAQLEKSRLLSDRFSAERPKGSFSTLEIQRTEQGDSAMYLCASSFYLSGANVLTFGAGSRLTVL.

The CDR3 DNA reads as TGTGCCAGCAGCTTTCAAGGGACAGGGGACGTAAACTATGGCTACACCTTC. Protein: CASSFQGTGDVNYGYTF. The gene calls are TRBV7-2 and TRBJ1-2; 10 nucleotides agree with TRBD1. J gave up 2 bases and V 3 bases, and 9 bases lay outside the gene matches. CDR3 length equals 17 residues. Per the germline V gene, CDR1 is SGHTA and CDR2 is FQGNSA.

The chain uses TRBV6-1 and TRBJ1-1; 8 nucleotides line up with TRBD1. V shed 4 bases and J 5 bases; nucleotides not matched to a gene: 21. The CDR3 runs 19 residues. Per the germline V gene, CDR1 is MNHNS and CDR2 is SASEGT. The CDR3 DNA reads TGTGCCAGCAGTGGGTTTGGGACAGGCTCAAGGGGAGGCTGGACTGAAGCTTTCTTT. It is translated as CASSGFGTGSRGGWTEAFF.

The chain joins TRBV29-1 to TRBJ1-5; TRBD1 is a possible D gene (6 bases). The CDR3 sequence is 13 residues long. From germline, CDR1 is SQVTM and CDR2 ANQGSEA. Trimming took 6 bases from V and 6 from J, leaving 15 bases between them. The DNA of the CDR3 is TGCAGCGTCAGCAGGGGATGGGGTCAGCCCCAGCATTTT. This encodes CSVSRGWGQPQHF.

CDR3 bases: TGTGCCAGCAGCTTGGCACTGGCTGAAGCTTTCTTT. The encoded protein is CASSLALAEAFF. The chain uses TRBV5-5 and TRBJ1-1; the D is unclear. The CDR3 totals 12 residues. V was shortened by 0 bases and J by 6 bases, with 6 bases between the two germline ends. CDR1 and CDR2 from the germline V gene are SGHKS and YYEKEE (reference sequence).

The chain joins TRBV6-5 to TRBJ2-2; 11 nucleotides match TRBD1. V was pared by 7 bases and J by 8 bases, with 6 bases of the junction left unmatched. Germline CDR1 and CDR2: MNHEY and SVGAGI. This CDR3 has 14 amino acids. CDR3 in DNA: TGTGCCAGCAATGGACAGGGGGCTCATGGGGAGCTGTTTTTT. Its protein product is CASNGQGAHGELFF.